Following are 12 T cell receptor beta chains from one sample sequenced in a study of blood T cell repertoires in COVID-19. The data were produced by immunoSEQ multiplex PCR, yet TCRdb's version contains in-frame clones alone and is incomplete. The sample consists of about 58,000 clones, around 85% of them appearing once. Sequenced sample: peripheral blood. The receptors were sampled from a woman in her 70s with active COVID-19.

The J gene is TRBJ1-2, the V gene TRBV5-4; 7 positions match TRBD1. V trimming: 0 bases; J trimming: 7 bases; junction bases outside the gene matches: 6. The V gene's germline CDR1 is SGHNT and CDR2 YYREEE (reference sequence). This CDR3 has 14 amino acids. CDR3 amino acids: CASSLGDRVAGYTF. The CDR3 coding sequence is TGTGCCAGCAGCTTGGGCGACAGGGTAGCTGGCTACACCTTC.

V is TRBV11-3 and J is TRBJ2-1, with 8 bases lining up with TRBD1. The J segment lost 7 bases and the V segment lost 1 base, leaving 3 bases of the junction unmatched. Per germline, CDR1 SGHNT and CDR2 YENEEA. This CDR3 contains 14 residues. The CDR3 here is CASSLADRGNEQFF. The CDR3, as DNA: TGTGCCAGCAGCTTAGCAGACAGGGGAAATGAGCAGTTCTTC.

The genes are TRBV3-1 (or the pseudogene TRBV3-2) and TRBJ2-1, with D unresolved. Trimming removed 0 bases at V and 9 bases at J, with 18 bases between. The CDR3 extends over 16 amino acids. The germline gives CDR1 LGHDT, CDR2 YNNKEL (reference sequence). The chain's CDR3 is CASSQDLASLLGEQFF. Here the CDR3 DNA reads TGTGCCAGCAGCCAAGATCTCGCTAGTCTTCTGGGTGAGCAGTTCTTC.

The gene calls are TRBV27 and TRBJ1-6, with a weak D call TRBD1 (5 bases). Germline assignment: CDR1 MNHEY and CDR2 SMNVEV (reference sequence). V was cut by 3 bases and J by 6 bases, with 6 bases left in between. There are 13 residues in the CDR3. CDR3 amino acids: CASSLGGNSPLHF. The CDR3 nucleotides are TGTGCCAGCAGTTTGGGGGGTAATTCACCCCTCCACTTT.

This clone was counted a single time. J is TRBJ2-4 and V is TRBV6-1; D might be TRBD2 (7 bases). Trimming removed 3 bases at V and 0 bases at J, with 9 bases between. Germline lookup yields CDR1 MNHNS and CDR2 SASEGT. The CDR3 covers 15 residues. CDR3 DNA sequence: TGTGCCAGCAGTGAGCGGGGGCTAGCCAAAAACATTCAGTACTTC. Encoded protein: CASSERGLAKNIQYF.

In its sample, this clone was seen a few times. The genes are TRBV7-9 and TRBJ1-6, with TRBD1 matching 8 bases. Germline V CDR1 and CDR2: SEHNR, FQNEAQ (reference sequence). V lost 3 bases, J lost 10 bases, and 5 bases stayed unmatched. The CDR3 has 14 amino acids. CDR3 sequence: CASSFVTGESPLHF. The CDR3 DNA follows: TGTGCCAGCAGCTTTGTGACAGGGGAATCACCCCTCCACTTT. Full variable domain (outside the CDR3, taken from reference TRBV7-9 and TRBJ1-6): DTGVSQNPRHKITKRGQNVTFRCDPISEHNRLYWYRQTLGQGPEFLTYFQNEAQLEKSRLLSDRFSAERPKGSFSTLEIQRTEQGDSAMYLCASSFVTGESPLHFGNGTRLTVT.

V gene TRBV7-2 combines with J gene TRBJ1-5; D gene uncertain. The CDR3 totals 14 residues. With 1 base removed from V and 5 bases from J, the gap between germline ends came to 9 bases. CDR1 is SGHTA and CDR2 is FQGNSA in the germline V gene. The CDR3 loop is CASSLVSVYQPQHF. The DNA for the CDR3 is TGTGCCAGCAGCTTAGTCTCGGTATATCAGCCCCAGCATTTT.

This clone has just a few counts. This chain joins TRBV5-5 and TRBJ1-5, with 9 bases aligning to TRBD1. The germline V gene encodes CDR1 SGHKS and CDR2 YYEKEE (reference sequence). The CDR3 loop spans 15 amino acids. The ends lost 4 bases at V and 7 bases at J; junction bases unmatched: 9. The CDR3 here is CASSRQGGREQPQHF. For the CDR3, the DNA is TGTGCCAGCAGCCGACAGGGGGGGCGCGAGCAGCCCCAGCATTTT.

This chain joins TRBV11-3 and TRBJ1-1; tentatively, D is TRBD1 (5 bases). Germline V gives CDR1 SGHNT, CDR2 YENEEA. Trimming took off 5 bases at V and 3 bases at J, with 13 bases between the two ends. This CDR3 comprises 14 residues. Written as DNA, the CDR3 is TGTGCCAGCAGCAAGACAGTAATTGACACTGAAGCTTTCTTT. Amino acid sequence: CASSKTVIDTEAFF.

The chain has TRBV9 and TRBJ1-2; 10 nucleotides agree with TRBD1. The CDR3 length is 14 residues. The germline V gene encodes CDR1 SGDLS and CDR2 YYNGEE. After removal of 5 bases from V and 1 base from J, the junction contained 2 bases not matched to a gene. CDR3 protein: CASRGTGVNYGYTF. CDR3 coding DNA: TGTGCCAGCAGGGGGACAGGGGTTAACTATGGCTACACCTTC.

The rearrangement joins TRBV19 to TRBJ2-5; 9 bases map to TRBD2. V shed 6 bases and J 1 base; nucleotides not matched to a gene: 9. From germline, CDR1 is LNHDA and CDR2 SQIVND (reference sequence). CDR3 length: 16 residues. CDR3 residues: CASSDIAGAGQETQYF. The CDR3 nucleotides are TGTGCCAGTAGCGACATAGCGGGAGCGGGCCAAGAGACCCAGTACTTC.

This clone has only one observation. The chain carries TRBV5-6 and TRBJ1-3; unclear D gene. The V gene's germline CDR1 is SGHDT and CDR2 YYEEEE. The V gene lost 0 bases and the J gene lost 0 bases, with 16 bases spanning the gap. This CDR3 has 18 amino acids. CDR3 DNA sequence: TGTGCCAGCAGCTTGGCCCGAAGAGGCCCGAGCTCTGGAAACACCATATATTTT. Encoded protein: CASSLARRGPSSGNTIYF.